The 22 T cell receptor beta chains presented below share a single source sample, sequenced in a study of blood T cell repertoires in COVID-19. Here immunoSEQ multiplex PCR was the method, and the copy in TCRdb shows in-frame clones only, minus some. The sample has under 250,000 clones, about 80% seen once; the top ten hold approximately 3%. Sequencing used peripheral blood. The origin of the receptors is a woman aged 30 to 39 who had recovered from COVID-19.

This chain uses TRBV7-3 with TRBJ1-2, with 8 bases identical to TRBD1. Germline CDR1 and CDR2: SGHTA and FQGTGA. CDR3 size: 19 residues. V was clipped by 5 bases and J by 5 bases; unmatched bases: 22. The CDR3 protein is CASSRQIRGRGAHRYGYTF. The CDR3 nucleotides are TGTGCCAGCAGCAGACAAATCAGGGGGCGAGGGGCCCATAGGTATGGCTACACCTTC.

J is TRBJ2-5 and V is TRBV2, with TRBD2 matching 7 bases. CDR3 length: 14 amino acids. Germline V gene lookup returns CDR1 SNHLY and CDR2 FYNNEI. With 5 bases clipped from V and 1 base from J, the junction kept 4 bases outside the gene matches. CDR3 sequence: CASSLGRAQETQYF. CDR3 sequence (DNA): TGTGCCAGCAGTTTGGGGAGGGCCCAAGAGACCCAGTACTTC.

The chain has TRBV30 and TRBJ2-2; weak D call: TRBD2 (6 bases). Germline V CDR1 and CDR2: GTSNPN, SVGIG (reference sequence). V was pared by 0 bases and J by 6 bases, with 8 bases between. The CDR3 is made up of 13 amino acids. This chain's CDR3 is CAWSVGGSGELFF. DNA of the CDR3: TGTGCCTGGAGTGTGGGGGGATCCGGGGAGCTGTTTTTT.

The chain recombines TRBV5-5 with TRBJ2-1; 7 bases line up with TRBD2. Trimming cost V 0 bases and J 5 bases; bases outside gene matches: 8. Germline V lookup: CDR1 SGHKS, CDR2 YYEKEE (reference sequence). This CDR3 has 16 residues. CDR3 sequence: CASSLAPASGHNEQFF. In DNA form, the CDR3 reads TGTGCCAGCAGCTTGGCTCCGGCTAGCGGCCACAATGAGCAGTTCTTC.

This chain links TRBV28 with TRBJ2-4; TRBD2 aligns across 7 bases. Germline lookup yields CDR1 MDHEN and CDR2 SYDVKM. V gave up 3 bases and J gave up 8 bases; unmatched junction bases: 4. This CDR3 is built from 13 residues. CDR3 nucleotide sequence: TGTGCCAGCAGTTTGGGCGGGAGTTACATTCAGTACTTC. Its protein product is CASSLGGSYIQYF.

The rearrangement joins TRBV4-2 to TRBJ2-7, with 10 bases that match TRBD1. CDR1 is LGHNA, CDR2 YNFKEQ, per germline. With 0 bases clipped from V and 3 bases from J, the junction kept 11 bases outside the gene matches. The CDR3 is 18 amino acids. CDR3 DNA sequence: TGTGCCAGCAGCCAAGAGGGACAGGGGCCCACCGGGGTCTACGAGCAGTACTTC. Its protein product is CASSQEGQGPTGVYEQYF.

Only one count was recorded for this clone. This rearrangement joins TRBV6-2 or TRBV6-3 to TRBJ2-1, with unresolved D. V lost 0 bases to trimming and J lost 9 bases, with 9 bases between them. This CDR3 contains 13 residues. Per germline, CDR1 MNHEY and CDR2 SVGEGT. CDR3 in DNA: TGTGCCAGCAGTTACTCGAGAGGCGGTGAGCAGTTCTTC. It yields the protein CASSYSRGGEQFF.

This chain joins TRBV7-3 and TRBJ2-3; 8 nucleotides agree with TRBD1. This CDR3 has 17 amino acids. Trimming cost V 3 bases and J 0 bases; bases outside gene matches: 8. Germline V gene lookup returns CDR1 SGHTA and CDR2 FQGTGA. CDR3 DNA: TGTGCCAGCAGCTTGACAGGGGAACTTTATAGCACAGATACGCAGTATTTT. Amino acids: CASSLTGELYSTDTQYF.

This rearrangement joins TRBV12-5 to TRBJ1-5, with D perhaps TRBD1 (5 bases). Trimming stripped 5 bases from V and 4 bases from J, with 6 bases between. The CDR3 consists of 12 residues. CDR1 and CDR2 (germline): LGHNT, FRNRAP. This CDR3 is CASGAGNQPQHF. The CDR3 bases are TGTGCTAGTGGTGCAGGGAATCAGCCCCAGCATTTT.

V gene TRBV6-6 combines with J gene TRBJ1-1; D possibly corresponds to TRBD1 (6 bases). Per the germline V gene, CDR1 is MNHNY and CDR2 is SVGAGI (reference sequence). Trimming shortened V by 2 bases and J by 5 bases, and 15 bases separated the two germline ends. This CDR3 has 15 amino acids. CDR3 nucleotide sequence: TGTGCCAGCAGTTACGCGCGGGGGGCGCGGACTGAAGCTTTCTTT. Translated, it gives CASSYARGARTEAFF.

The V call is TRBV5-4, the J call TRBJ2-3, with TRBD1 matching over 8 bases. In germline, CDR1 is SGHNT, CDR2 YYREEE (reference sequence). This CDR3 is 14 amino acids long. Losses at the gene ends were 9 bases for V and 1 base for J; bases not matched to a gene: 7. The CDR3 region is CAITKQGGTDTQYF. CDR3 DNA: TGTGCCATTACGAAACAGGGGGGCACAGATACGCAGTATTTT.

The sample holds one count of this clone. The V and J genes are TRBV3-1 (or the pseudogene TRBV3-2) and TRBJ2-1; D may be TRBD2 (6 bases). This CDR3 is 12 amino acids long. Trimming stripped 4 bases from V and 12 bases from J, with 13 bases between. Germline V CDR1 and CDR2: LGHDT, YNNKEL (reference sequence). CDR3 in DNA: TGTGCCAGCAGCCTTTCCCCCGGGGGGCAGTTCTTC. The encoded protein is CASSLSPGGQFF.

The V call is TRBV7-9, the J call TRBJ2-3, with TRBD1 identical over 7 bases. The CDR3 length is 16 residues. Germline values: CDR1 SEHNR, CDR2 FQNEAQ (reference sequence). V was clipped by 4 bases and J by 3 bases; unmatched bases: 10. The CDR3 loop is CASSYRSGQRTDTQYF. The CDR3 nucleotides are TGTGCCAGCAGCTATAGATCGGGACAGAGAACAGATACGCAGTATTTT.

The chain is built from TRBV25-1 and TRBJ1-2; the D gene is possibly TRBD1 (5 bases). Trimming left V 1 base short and J 6 bases short, with 9 bases between. CDR3 length: 13 amino acids. Germline V lookup: CDR1 MGHDK, CDR2 SYGVNS. The CDR3 is CASSESRGHGYTF. The CDR3 DNA reads as TGTGCCAGCAGTGAATCGCGGGGCCATGGCTACACCTTC.

This clone turned up a few times. J is TRBJ1-5 and V is TRBV2; D might be TRBD1 (5 bases). The germline gives CDR1 SNHLY, CDR2 FYNNEI. V gave up 7 bases and J gave up 0 bases, with 10 bases separating them. This CDR3 is built from 14 residues. The CDR3 DNA reads TGTGCCAGCACGGAGGGGAATAGCAATCAGCCCCAGCATTTT. Translation: CASTEGNSNQPQHF.

The chain carries TRBV25-1 and TRBJ2-7; D uncertain. Germline V gene lookup returns CDR1 MGHDK and CDR2 SYGVNS. This CDR3 is built from 13 residues. V was clipped by 1 base and J by 3 bases, with 7 bases between them. As DNA, the CDR3 is TGTGCCAGCAGTGAATCCCCCCGCTACGAGCAGTACTTC. Translating it yields CASSESPRYEQYF.

The chain recombines TRBV2 with TRBJ2-1; TRBD1 aligns across 8 bases. Trimming took 7 bases from V and 4 from J; bases not matched to a gene: 6. Per the germline V gene, CDR1 is SNHLY and CDR2 is FYNNEI. CDR3 size: 14 residues. CDR3 region: CASKEQGGYNEQFF. The CDR3 region has the DNA TGTGCCAGCAAGGAACAGGGGGGATACAATGAGCAGTTCTTC.

The V call is TRBV11-1, the J call TRBJ1-1; no definite D call. The V and J ends lost 1 base and 5 bases respectively, with 14 bases between them. Germline V gene data show CDR1 as SGHAT and CDR2 as FQDESV (reference sequence). This CDR3 has 15 amino acids. The CDR3 loop reads CASSLDFPPRTEAFF. The CDR3 region has the DNA TGTGCCAGCAGCTTAGATTTCCCCCCGAGGACTGAAGCTTTCTTT.

V gene TRBV5-1 combines with J gene TRBJ1-1; unclear D gene. The V and J ends lost 0 bases and 3 bases respectively, with 9 bases between them. There are 14 residues in the CDR3. The V gene's germline CDR1 is SGHRS and CDR2 YFSETQ. The DNA for the CDR3 is TGCGCCAGCAGCTTGGATTCTTTTGACACTGAAGCTTTCTTT. This codes for CASSLDSFDTEAFF. The whole variable domain, remainder taken from reference TRBV5-1 and TRBJ1-1, is KAGVTQTPRYLIKTRGQQVTLSCSPISGHRSVSWYQQTPGQGLQFLFEYFSETQRNKGNFPGRFSGRQFSNSRSEMNVSTLELGDSALYLCASSLDSFDTEAFFGQGTRLTVV.

The J gene is TRBJ2-1, the V gene TRBV4-1; the match to TRBD1 covers 10 bases. Losses at the gene ends were 2 bases for V and 0 bases for J; bases not matched to a gene: 4. Per the germline V gene, CDR1 is MGHRA and CDR2 is YSYEKL. This CDR3 spans 17 amino acids. CDR3 sequence: CASSQRGQGSSYNEQFF. Here the CDR3 DNA reads TGCGCCAGCAGCCAACGGGGACAGGGGAGCTCCTACAATGAGCAGTTCTTC.

The chain recombines TRBV5-1 with TRBJ1-4; 9 bases line up with TRBD1. Germline-derived CDR1 and CDR2 are SGHRS and YFSETQ. After removal of 5 bases from V and 5 bases from J, the junction contained 10 bases not matched to a gene. The CDR3 is 16 amino acids. Here the CDR3 reads CASRITGGEGNEKLFF. In DNA form, the CDR3 reads TGCGCCAGCAGAATTACAGGGGGCGAGGGAAATGAAAAACTGTTTTTT.

The chain combines TRBV2 with TRBJ2-7; a possible D gene is TRBD1 (6 bases). Germline lookup yields CDR1 SNHLY and CDR2 FYNNEI. The CDR3 loop spans 15 amino acids. V was clipped by 1 base and J by 0 bases, with 10 bases between them. As DNA, the CDR3 is TGTGCCAGCAGTGAAGACAGGGCCCCCTCCTACGAGCAGTACTTC. Its protein product is CASSEDRAPSYEQYF.